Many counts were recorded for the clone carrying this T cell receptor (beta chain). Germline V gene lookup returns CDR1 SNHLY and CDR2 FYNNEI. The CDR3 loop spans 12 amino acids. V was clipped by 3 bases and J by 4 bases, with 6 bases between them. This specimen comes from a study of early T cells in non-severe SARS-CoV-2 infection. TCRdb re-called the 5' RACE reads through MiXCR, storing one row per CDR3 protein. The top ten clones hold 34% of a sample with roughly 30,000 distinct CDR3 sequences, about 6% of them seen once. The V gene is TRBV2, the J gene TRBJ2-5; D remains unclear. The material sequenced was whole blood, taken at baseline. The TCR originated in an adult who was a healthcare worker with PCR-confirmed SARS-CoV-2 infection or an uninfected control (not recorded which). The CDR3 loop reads CASSDFGETQYF. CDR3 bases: TGTGCCAGCAGTGATTTCGGAGAGACCCAGTACTTC.